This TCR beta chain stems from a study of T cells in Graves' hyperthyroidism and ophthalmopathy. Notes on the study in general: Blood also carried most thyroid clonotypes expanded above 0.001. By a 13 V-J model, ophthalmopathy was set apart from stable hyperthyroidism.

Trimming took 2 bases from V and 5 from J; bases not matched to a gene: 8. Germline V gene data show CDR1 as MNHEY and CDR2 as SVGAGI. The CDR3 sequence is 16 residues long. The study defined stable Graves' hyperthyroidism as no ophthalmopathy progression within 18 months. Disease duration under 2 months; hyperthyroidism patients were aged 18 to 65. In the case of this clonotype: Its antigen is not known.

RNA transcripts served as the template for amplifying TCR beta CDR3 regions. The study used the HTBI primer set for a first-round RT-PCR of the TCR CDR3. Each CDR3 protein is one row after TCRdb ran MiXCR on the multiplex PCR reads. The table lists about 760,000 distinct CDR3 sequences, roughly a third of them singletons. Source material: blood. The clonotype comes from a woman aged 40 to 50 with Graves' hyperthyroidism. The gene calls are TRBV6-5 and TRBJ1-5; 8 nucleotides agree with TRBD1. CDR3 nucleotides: TGTGCCAGCAGTTACGAGGGGGGGACAGGCGATCAGCCCCAGCATTTT. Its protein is CASSYEGGTGDQPQHF.